A single sample gave rise to the 24 T cell receptor beta chains below, sequenced in a study of control samples from healthy donors and cancer patients. The repertoire was sequenced with immunoSEQ multiplex PCR; TCRdb's copy has only in-frame clones and lacks some. This sample carries more than 150,000 clones, 85% to 95% of them seen once, and the ten largest clones take more than 1.1%. Sequences were obtained from blood. The receptors stem from a man aged 18 to 29 in good health.

V usage is TRBV18 and J usage is TRBJ2-1, with TRBD2 matching over 14 bases. V lost 3 bases, J lost 7 bases, and 5 bases stayed unmatched. The CDR3 is 16 amino acids. Germline assignment: CDR1 KGHSH and CDR2 LQKENI. The CDR3 is CASSPTGLAGDNEQFF. CDR3 sequence (DNA): TGTGCCAGCTCACCGACGGGACTAGCGGGGGATAATGAGCAGTTCTTC.

The chain has TRBV6-5 and TRBJ1-2, with a tentative D call TRBD1 (5 bases). The V gene lost 8 bases and the J gene lost 0 bases, with 10 bases spanning the gap. The CDR3 length is 13 residues. In germline, CDR1 is MNHEY, CDR2 SVGAGI. DNA of the CDR3: TGTGCCAGCGGGGGGAGGGCTAACTATGGCTACACCTTC. Its translation: CASGGRANYGYTF.

The J gene is TRBJ2-5, the V gene TRBV6-1, with D maybe TRBD2 (6 bases). This CDR3 has 14 amino acids. Trimming shortened V by 2 bases and J by 4 bases, and 11 bases separated the two germline ends. Germline CDR1 and CDR2: MNHNS and SASEGT. In nucleotides, the CDR3 is TGTGCCAGCAGTGAATTCGGAGGGGTAGAGACCCAGTACTTC. This translates into CASSEFGGVETQYF.

V is TRBV21-1 and J is TRBJ2-2. TRBV21-1 is a pseudogene locus. The CDR3 is 16 residues long. The CDR3: CASSKYRGVNTGELFF. In nucleotides, the CDR3 is TGTGCCAGCAGCAAATATAGGGGGGTAAACACCGGGGAGCTGTTTTTT.

The chain couples TRBV24-1 to TRBJ2-3; unclear D gene. The V gene lost 8 bases and the J gene lost 2 bases, with 7 bases spanning the gap. In germline, CDR1 is KGHDR, CDR2 SFDVKD. The CDR3 sequence is 12 residues long. The CDR3 DNA is TGTGCCACCACGGATTTCACAGATACGCAGTATTTT. Protein: CATTDFTDTQYF.

The V and J genes are TRBV7-3 and TRBJ2-6; D perhaps matches TRBD2 (5 bases). V was trimmed by 0 bases and J by 2 bases, leaving 8 bases between them. CDR1 SGHTA and CDR2 FQGTGA come from the germline V gene. The CDR3 is 16 amino acids. Here the CDR3 DNA reads TGTGCCAGCAGCTTAACGAGCGGTGCTGGGGCCAACGTCCTGACTTTC. It translates to CASSLTSGAGANVLTF.

This CDR3 reads CASSEASGTGGNTIYF. DNA for the CDR3: TGTGCCAGCAGTGAAGCTTCCGGGACAGGAGGAAACACCATATATTTT. This chain uses TRBV6-1 with TRBJ1-3; 8 bases are shared with TRBD1. The CDR3 spans 16 residues. Germline-derived CDR1 and CDR2 are MNHNS and SASEGT. Trimming cost V 0 bases and J 4 bases; bases outside gene matches: 5.

The chain has TRBV5-1 and TRBJ2-7, with a possible D match to TRBD2 (5 bases). Germline V gene data show CDR1 as SGHRS and CDR2 as YFSETQ. V lost 7 bases and J lost 2, with 16 bases in between. The CDR3 consists of 14 residues. DNA of the CDR3: TGCGCCAGCCGGCCGATGGACTCAACCTACGAGCAGTACTTC. It is translated as CASRPMDSTYEQYF.

This chain links TRBV27 with TRBJ1-2, with TRBD1 matching over 7 bases. This CDR3 is built from 13 residues. Germline CDR1 is MNHEY and CDR2 is SMNVEV (reference sequence). V lost 6 bases and J lost 6; bases outside the gene matches: 7. The chain's CDR3 is CASRDTGDNGYTF. CDR3 in DNA: TGTGCCAGCAGAGATACAGGGGATAATGGCTACACCTTC.

With respect to this clone: A read error is likely, as this CDR3 ends without the conserved phenylalanine or tryptophan. Because the CDR3's place on the DNA is in doubt, the DNA is left out and the CDR3 is given as listed by TCRdb. This rearrangement joins TRBV11-3 to TRBJ2-7; the D call TRBD1 from the table was never checked on the DNA. Germline loops: CDR1 SGHNT, CDR2 YENEEA. The CDR3 is made up of 10 amino acids, end residues included. Here the CDR3 reads CASPRQGGTG.

This clone appeared once. This sequence joins TRBV4-1 and TRBJ2-1, with TRBD2 identical over 8 bases. Germline CDR1 MGHRA, CDR2 YSYEKL. V lost 2 bases to trimming and J lost 8 bases; unmatched junction nucleotides: 11. This CDR3 comprises 16 residues. CDR3 sequence reads: CASSQLGTREDDEQFF. For the CDR3, the DNA is TGCGCCAGCAGCCAATTAGGGACTAGGGAAGACGATGAGCAGTTCTTC.

The table lists this clone with a count of one. The chain is built from TRBV21-1 and TRBJ1-1; the table gives TRBD1 as D, unverified against the DNA. TRBV21-1 is termed a pseudogene. The CDR3 loop spans 13 amino acids. The CDR3 is CANLKEGDTEAFF. The CDR3 DNA reads as TGTGCCAACCTAAAAGAGGGGGACACTGAAGCTTTCTTT.

The V call is TRBV6-6, the J call TRBJ2-5; D not certain. CDR3 length: 12 amino acids. Germline CDR1 and CDR2: MNHNY and SVGAGI (reference sequence). Trimming removed 5 bases from V and 2 bases from J, with 6 bases in between. As DNA, the CDR3 is TGTGCCAGCAGTGGGCCTCAAGAGACCCAGTACTTC. It specifies CASSGPQETQYF.

The CDR3 bases are TGTGCCAGCAGTTACTCGTCAGCGGAGCCTTTCTACGAGCAGTACTTC. Translated, it gives CASSYSSAEPFYEQYF. This chain joins TRBV6-5 and TRBJ2-7; a possible D gene is TRBD2 (5 bases). The germline gives CDR1 MNHEY, CDR2 SVGAGI. This CDR3 region has 16 residues. Deletions cut 0 bases from V and 3 bases from J, with 15 bases between.

Turning to this clone: This same CDR3 is encoded by further DNA sequences in the sample. The gene calls are TRBV7-9 and TRBJ1-3; D might be TRBD1 (6 bases). V lost 5 bases to trimming and J lost 0 bases, with 14 bases between them. The CDR3 is 16 amino acids. In germline, CDR1 is SEHNR, CDR2 FQNEAQ (reference sequence). CDR3 protein: CASSEWTASSGNTIYF. Here the CDR3 DNA reads TGTGCCAGCAGCGAATGGACAGCGAGCTCTGGAAACACCATATATTTT.

As to this clone: The same CDR3 arises from other DNA sequences in this sample as well. V is TRBV2 and J is TRBJ2-7, with D uncertain. Germline CDR1 and CDR2: SNHLY and FYNNEI. This CDR3 is built from 10 residues. The ends were cut back, 7 bases at V and 3 bases at J, with 4 bases in the middle. CDR3 nucleotides: TGTGCCAGCAAGGGCTACGAGCAGTACTTC. Translating gives CASKGYEQYF.

The sample holds one count of this clone. The chain is built from TRBV19 and TRBJ2-7; tentatively, D is TRBD1 (5 bases). The V end was cut by 3 bases, the J end by 4 bases, with 16 bases between. The CDR3 has 15 amino acids. Germline loops: CDR1 LNHDA, CDR2 SQIVND (reference sequence). CDR3 region: CASSISFTGEYEQYF. CDR3 bases: TGTGCCAGTAGTATTTCATTCACAGGAGAATACGAGCAGTACTTC.

The V and J genes are TRBV5-4 and TRBJ2-4, with TRBD2 identical over 7 bases. The germline V gene encodes CDR1 SGHNT and CDR2 YYREEE (reference sequence). V lost 4 bases to trimming and J lost 1 base; unmatched junction nucleotides: 11. This CDR3 has 17 residues. In nucleotides, the CDR3 is TGTGCCAGCAGCCCCACGGGGGGAGACGGGGCCAAAAACATTCAGTACTTC. As protein: CASSPTGGDGAKNIQYF.

This sequence joins TRBV7-9 and TRBJ2-3, with TRBD2 identical over 9 bases. The junction had 11 bases not matched to a gene; V was cut back by 7 bases and J by 0 bases. This CDR3 is 17 amino acids long. The germline V gene encodes CDR1 SEHNR and CDR2 FQNEAQ (reference sequence). CDR3 loop: CASKPRLAGESTDTQYF. The CDR3 nucleotides are TGTGCCAGCAAGCCCCGATTAGCGGGGGAAAGCACAGATACGCAGTATTTT.

The V and J genes are TRBV6-5 and TRBJ2-3; D possibly corresponds to TRBD2 (6 bases). The CDR3 extends over 13 amino acids. Trimming shortened V by 2 bases and J by 6 bases, and 9 bases separated the two germline ends. The V gene's germline CDR1 is MNHEY and CDR2 SVGAGI. The CDR3 region is CASSYREPDTQYF. For the CDR3, the DNA is TGTGCCAGCAGTTACCGGGAGCCGGATACGCAGTATTTT.

The chain has TRBV28 and TRBJ2-7, with 7 nucleotides matching TRBD2. V gave up 4 bases and J gave up 6 bases; unmatched junction bases: 9. Germline CDR1 MDHEN, CDR2 SYDVKM. CDR3 length: 14 amino acids. The CDR3, as DNA: TGTGCCAGCAGTTCCCGGACTAGATTGCTCGAGCAGTACTTC. This sequence encodes CASSSRTRLLEQYF.

The chain carries TRBV6-5 and TRBJ1-3; a possible D gene is TRBD1 (5 bases). The germline gives CDR1 MNHEY, CDR2 SVGAGI. Trimming pared 5 bases from V and 3 bases from J, leaving 8 bases between. CDR3 length: 13 residues. The CDR3 loop is CASSNGGGNTIYF. The CDR3, as DNA: TGTGCCAGCAGTAACGGGGGTGGAAACACCATATATTTT.

This clone was observed once. The CDR3 sequence: CARARGTVISRNTEAFF. CDR3 bases: TGTGCCAGGGCCCGGGGGACCGTTATTTCCAGGAACACTGAAGCTTTCTTT. J is TRBJ1-1 and V is TRBV2, with TRBD1 as a possible D gene (5 bases). CDR1 and CDR2 from the germline V gene are SNHLY and FYNNEI. The CDR3 is 17 amino acids. V gave up 9 bases and J gave up 1 base, with 24 bases separating them.

The chain joins TRBV5-8 to TRBJ1-2; D is possibly TRBD1 (5 bases). CDR3 length: 14 residues. CDR1 is SGHTS and CDR2 is YDEGEE in the germline V gene. V lost 0 bases and J lost 8, with 14 bases in between. The CDR3 nucleotides are TGTGCCAGCAGCTTGGGGGGACGGGGAGAGGGCTACACCTTC. It is translated as CASSLGGRGEGYTF.